What follows describes a single TCR beta chain. The data derive from a study of CD8+ T cells in alopecia areata. Sequencing used cDNA as its template, made by extracting RNA and reverse transcribing it. Produced via immunoSEQ multiplex PCR; TCRdb's table is partial and in-frame only. Of about 300,000 clones in the sample, more than 45% were seen once. Noted treatment: oral pan-JAK inhibitor, 5-10 mg twice daily. CDR1 and CDR2 from the germline V gene are SQVTM and ANQGSEA. The CDR3 is made up of 14 amino acids. The junction had 7 bases not matched to a gene; V was cut back by 4 bases and J by 5 bases. Sequenced here: CD4+ T cells sorted from blood, sampled at week 24, from a patient treated with tofacitinib. V usage is TRBV29-1 and J usage is TRBJ2-2; 7 positions agree with TRBD1. The sequence was collected from a human donor with alopecia areata. The CDR3 reads CSVGGARGTGELFF. CDR3 sequence (DNA): TGCAGCGTTGGCGGAGCCAGGGGGACCGGGGAGCTGTTTTTT.